This is a list of T cell receptor beta chains from one sample in a study of blood T cell repertoires in COVID-19. The method was immunoSEQ multiplex PCR; TCRdb's version includes in-frame clones alone and lacks a portion of them. The sample shows some 250,000 clones, about 90% of them seen only once. The sequenced material came from PBMCs or T cells enriched from blood (not recorded which). These receptors were collected from a human donor in a cohort exposed to, infected with or recovered from COVID-19 (not recorded which). The donor label of this sample is uncertain. Both conserved end residues are part of each CDR3. Clone size, where shown, is once, few, many, or a class for clones that have expanded.

CDR3 length | J gene | V gene | clone size | CDR3 protein
13 | TRBJ2-1 | TRBV4-3 | - | CASSQDSYNEQFF
13 | TRBJ1-5 | TRBV6-6 | - | CATDEGPTAPQHF
13 | TRBJ1-2 | TRBV29-1 | - | CSVEDLTGHGYTF
16 | TRBJ1-2 | TRBV7-2 | - | CASSSGQAIANYGYTF
15 | TRBJ1-3 | TRBV10-3 | - | CAISDVTSSGNTIYF
14 | TRBJ1-4 | TRBV18 | - | CASSPRDNGEKLFF
16 | TRBJ2-7 | TRBV6-5 | - | CASSYSVPGLGYEQYF
15 | TRBJ1-2 | TRBV2 | - | CASSEFTTGVYGYTF
15 | TRBJ1-5 | TRBV6-6 | - | CASSSITGGNQPQHF
15 | TRBJ2-5 | TRBV9 | - | CASSVGHRNQETQYF
20 | TRBJ2-5 | TRBV27 | once | CASSLFAPGLAGGRQETQYF
11 | TRBJ2-7 | TRBV7-2 | - | CASSSQYEQYF
16 | TRBJ1-4 | TRBV21-1 | - | CASSLPQGDRGEKLFF
14 | TRBJ1-2 | TRBV5-8 | - | CASSVRDIFYGYTF
17 | TRBJ2-5 | TRBV10-3 | - | CAISEVASGDYQETQYF
13 | TRBJ2-5 | TRBV12-3/TRBV12-4 | once | CASSFGGAETQYF
16 | TRBJ1-2 | TRBV6-1 | - | CASSEAEGSGRYGYTF
15 | TRBJ1-5 | TRBV5-6 | - | CASSLGPHSNQPQHF
16 | TRBJ2-2 | TRBV10-3 | - | CAIKKAGTGDTGELFF
13 | TRBJ2-1 | TRBV20-1 | - | CSASLGGADEQFF
12 | TRBJ2-1 | TRBV12-3/TRBV12-4 | - | CASNLWASEQFF
15 | TRBJ1-5 | TRBV19 | - | CASSLSGNSNQPQHF
14 | TRBJ1-1 | TRBV2 | - | CASNRSPPDTEAFF
18 | TRBJ2-3 | TRBV19 | - | CASSIVWASGVGTDTQYF
16 | TRBJ2-2 | TRBV5-1 | - | CASSLVTGRDTGELFF
14 | TRBJ2-7 | TRBV7-3 | - | CASSPYGGGYEQYF
16 | TRBJ2-3 | TRBV5-6 | - | CASSLWTGRSTDTQYF
16 | TRBJ1-3 | TRBV9 | - | CASKLGQGASGNTIYF
14 | TRBJ1-4 | TRBV5-1 | - | CASSWLRGEEKLFF
14 | TRBJ2-7 | TRBV25-1 | - | CASSESSTGSEQYF
11 | TRBJ2-3 | TRBV20-1 | - | CSARSRDTQYF
12 | TRBJ1-4 | TRBV6-1 | - | CASSEAREKLFF
15 | TRBJ1-4 | TRBV11-2 | - | CASSRGQARNEKLFF
15 | TRBJ1-2 | TRBV7-9 | - | CASSLLGQGNYGYTF
13 | TRBJ2-7 | TRBV7-2 | - | CASSWGRSYEQYF
14 | TRBJ1-5 | TRBV19 | once | CASSIDRYSQPQHF
15 | TRBJ2-1 | TRBV2 | - | CASRATTYSYNEQFF
11 | TRBJ1-2 | TRBV12-3/TRBV12-4 | - | CASTRGHGYTF
12 | TRBJ1-4 | TRBV5-1 | once | CASSLDGGELFF
15 | TRBJ1-6 | TRBV5-1 | once | CASSLYGTGESPLHF
15 | TRBJ2-2 | TRBV6-5 | few | CASKWNRENTGELFF
17 | TRBJ1-3 | TRBV19 | once | CASTPRRGLDSGNTIYF
12 | TRBJ1-1 | TRBV6-5 | - | CASSSGGTEAFF
17 | TRBJ2-6 | TRBV5-1 | once | CASSSRQGALGANVLTF
15 | TRBJ2-7 | TRBV25-1 | - | CASLCPGTGAYEQYF
13 | TRBJ1-2 | TRBV2 | once | CASSRGGDYGYTF